Presented here are 5 T cell receptor beta chains from one specimen sequenced in a study of cytomegalovirus exposure and HLA in healthy donors. With 60 Vbeta and 13 Jbeta primers, the PCR was carried out. Sequencing was performed with immunoSEQ multiplex PCR; in TCRdb, only in-frame clones are kept and a portion is missing. In the table there are around 120,000 clones, less than 85% of which are singletons. The sample was PBMCs. The receptors were gathered from a woman in her thirties or forties in good health and CMV-seronegative.

J is TRBJ1-2 and V is TRBV2; a weak D match, TRBD1 (5 bases). V was clipped by 7 bases and J by 7 bases, with 22 bases between them. The CDR3 covers 15 residues. Germline V gene data show CDR1 as SNHLY and CDR2 as FYNNEI. DNA for the CDR3: TGTGCCAGCACTACAGGATTAGGGCACCCCAGTGGCTACACCTTC. Translated, it gives CASTTGLGHPSGYTF.

The chain joins TRBV28 to TRBJ2-5, with TRBD1 matching 7 bases. There are 16 residues in the CDR3. Trimming took 5 bases from V and 0 from J; bases not matched to a gene: 9. Germline CDR1 reads MDHEN; CDR2 reads SYDVKM. The CDR3 protein is CASSPRQGWYQETQYF. The CDR3 coding sequence is TGTGCCAGCAGTCCCCGACAGGGATGGTACCAAGAGACCCAGTACTTC.

About this clone: Likely a read error: the CDR3 ends without its conserved phenylalanine or tryptophan. It is unclear where the CDR3 begins or ends on the DNA, so no DNA is shown, and the CDR3 is as TCRdb lists it. The rearrangement uses TRBV19 and TRBJ2-7; TRBD1, the table's D call, was not compared with the DNA. Inclusive of both ends, the CDR3 amounts to 13 amino acids. Germline V lookup: CDR1 LNHDA, CDR2 SQIVND (reference sequence). CDR3 in amino acids: CASRKHEGTAVLL.

This chain joins TRBV5-1 and TRBJ2-1, with 13 bases aligning to TRBD2. The CDR3 is 14 residues long. The junction had 2 bases not matched to a gene; V was cut back by 4 bases and J by 7 bases. The V gene's germline CDR1 is SGHRS and CDR2 YFSETQ. CDR3 sequence: CASSPGLAGNEQFF. The CDR3 DNA sequence: TGCGCCAGCAGCCCGGGACTAGCGGGAAATGAGCAGTTCTTC. Looking up the rest from reference TRBV5-1 and TRBJ2-1 gives the full variable domain: KAGVTQTPRYLIKTRGQQVTLSCSPISGHRSVSWYQQTPGQGLQFLFEYFSETQRNKGNFPGRFSGRQFSNSRSEMNVSTLELGDSALYLCASSPGLAGNEQFFGPGTRLTVL.

V and J are TRBV6-1 and TRBJ1-5; TRBD1 matches at 7 bases. From germline, CDR1 is MNHNS and CDR2 SASEGT. The CDR3 spans 14 residues. The V gene end was trimmed by 6 bases and the J gene end by 6 bases; junction bases not matched to a gene: 8. The CDR3 DNA reads TGTGCCAGCAGAGAGGGGGCGAGCGGTCAGCCCCAGCATTTT. As protein: CASREGASGQPQHF.